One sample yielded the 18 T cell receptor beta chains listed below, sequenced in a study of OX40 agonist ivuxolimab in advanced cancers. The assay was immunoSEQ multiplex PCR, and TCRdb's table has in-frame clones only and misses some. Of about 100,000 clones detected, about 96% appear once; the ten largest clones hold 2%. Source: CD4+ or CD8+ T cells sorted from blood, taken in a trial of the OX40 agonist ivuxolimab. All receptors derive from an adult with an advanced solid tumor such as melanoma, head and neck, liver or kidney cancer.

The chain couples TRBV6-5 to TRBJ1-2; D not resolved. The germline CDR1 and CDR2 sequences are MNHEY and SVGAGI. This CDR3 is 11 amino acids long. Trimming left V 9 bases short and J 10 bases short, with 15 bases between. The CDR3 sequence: CASLSGGDYTF. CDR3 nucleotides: TGTGCCAGTCTATCGGGAGGCGACTACACCTTC.

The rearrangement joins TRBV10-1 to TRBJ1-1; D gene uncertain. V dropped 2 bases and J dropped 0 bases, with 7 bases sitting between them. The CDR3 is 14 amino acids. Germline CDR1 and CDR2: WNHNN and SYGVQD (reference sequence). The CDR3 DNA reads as TGCGCCAGCAGTGAGGAGAAAATGAACACTGAAGCTTTCTTT. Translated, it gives CASSEEKMNTEAFF.

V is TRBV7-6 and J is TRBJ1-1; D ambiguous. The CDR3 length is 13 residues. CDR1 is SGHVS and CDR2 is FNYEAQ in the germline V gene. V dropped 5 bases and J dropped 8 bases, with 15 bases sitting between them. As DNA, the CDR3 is TGTGCCAGCAGCGAACCAGTGACCGCAGAAGCTTTCTTT. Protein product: CASSEPVTAEAFF. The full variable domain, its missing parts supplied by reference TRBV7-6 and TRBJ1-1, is GAGVSQSPRYKVTKRGQDVALRCDPISGHVSLYWYRQALGQGPEFLTYFNYEAQQDKSGLPNDRFSAERPEGSISTLTIQRTEQRDSAMYRCASSEPVTAEAFFGQGTRLTVV.

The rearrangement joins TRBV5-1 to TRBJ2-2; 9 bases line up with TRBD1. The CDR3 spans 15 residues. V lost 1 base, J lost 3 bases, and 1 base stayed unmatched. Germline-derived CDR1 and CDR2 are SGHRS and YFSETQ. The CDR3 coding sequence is TGCGCCAGCAGCTTGTGGACAGGGGACACCGGGGAGCTGTTTTTT. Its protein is CASSLWTGDTGELFF.

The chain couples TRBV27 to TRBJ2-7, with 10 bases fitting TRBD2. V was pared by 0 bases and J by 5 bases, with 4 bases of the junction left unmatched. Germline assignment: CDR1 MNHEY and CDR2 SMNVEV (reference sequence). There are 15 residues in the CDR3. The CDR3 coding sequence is TGTGCCAGCAGTTTATCGGCTAGCGGGAGTAACGAGCAGTACTTC. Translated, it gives CASSLSASGSNEQYF.

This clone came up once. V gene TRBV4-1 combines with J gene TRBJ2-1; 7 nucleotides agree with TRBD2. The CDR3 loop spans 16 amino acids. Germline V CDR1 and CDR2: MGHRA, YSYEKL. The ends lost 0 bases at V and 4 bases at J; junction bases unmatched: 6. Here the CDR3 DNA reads TGCGCCAGCAGCCAAGAGGCGGGGGAGATGTACAATGAGCAGTTCTTC. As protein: CASSQEAGEMYNEQFF.

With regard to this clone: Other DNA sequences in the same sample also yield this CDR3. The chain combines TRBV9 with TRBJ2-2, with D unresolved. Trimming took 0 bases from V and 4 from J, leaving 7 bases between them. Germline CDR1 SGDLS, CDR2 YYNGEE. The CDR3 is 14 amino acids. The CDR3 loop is CASSVGGGTGELFF. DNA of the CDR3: TGTGCCAGCAGCGTAGGGGGTGGCACCGGGGAGCTGTTTTTT.

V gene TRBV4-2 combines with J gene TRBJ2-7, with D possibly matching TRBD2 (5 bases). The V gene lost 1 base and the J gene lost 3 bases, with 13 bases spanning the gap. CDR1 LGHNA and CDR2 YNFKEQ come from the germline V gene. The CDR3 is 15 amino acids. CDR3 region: CASSQGTPLGYEQYF. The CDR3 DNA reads TGTGCCAGCAGCCAAGGGACTCCCCTGGGCTACGAGCAGTACTTC.

As DNA, the CDR3 is TGTGCCATCAGTGGTGACACCGGGACAGGGAAAACCGGGGAGCTGTTTTTT. Amino acid sequence: CAISGDTGTGKTGELFF. The V and J genes are TRBV10-3 and TRBJ2-2; 9 bases match TRBD1. This CDR3 contains 17 residues. Trimming at V came to 4 bases and at J to 5 bases, leaving 11 bases not matched to a gene. The germline gives CDR1 ENHRY, CDR2 SYGVKD.

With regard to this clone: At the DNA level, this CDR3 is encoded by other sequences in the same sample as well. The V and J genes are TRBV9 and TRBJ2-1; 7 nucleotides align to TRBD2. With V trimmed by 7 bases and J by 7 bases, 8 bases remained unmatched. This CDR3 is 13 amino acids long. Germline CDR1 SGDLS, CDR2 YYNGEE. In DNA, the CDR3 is TGTGCCAGCTGCCAGACGCGGGAGAATGAGCAGTTCTTC. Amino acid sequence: CASCQTRENEQFF.

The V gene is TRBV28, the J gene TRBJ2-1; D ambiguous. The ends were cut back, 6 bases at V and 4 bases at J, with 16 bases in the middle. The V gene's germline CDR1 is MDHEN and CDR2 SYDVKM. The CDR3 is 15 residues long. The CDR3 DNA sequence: TGTGCCAGCAGCCTCCCCGATAGCAGATACAATGAGCAGTTCTTC. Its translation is CASSLPDSRYNEQFF. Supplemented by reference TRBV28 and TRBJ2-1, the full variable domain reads DVKVTQSSRYLVKRTGEKVFLECVQDMDHENMFWYRQDPGLGLRLIYFSYDVKMKEKGDIPEGYSVSREKKERFSLILESASTNQTSMYLCASSLPDSRYNEQFFGPGTRLTVL.

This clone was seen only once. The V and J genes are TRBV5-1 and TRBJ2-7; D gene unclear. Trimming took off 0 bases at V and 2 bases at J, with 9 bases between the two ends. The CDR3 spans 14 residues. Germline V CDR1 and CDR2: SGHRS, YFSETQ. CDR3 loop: CASSLEQTTYEQYF. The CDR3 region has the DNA TGCGCCAGCAGCTTGGAGCAGACCACCTACGAGCAGTACTTC.

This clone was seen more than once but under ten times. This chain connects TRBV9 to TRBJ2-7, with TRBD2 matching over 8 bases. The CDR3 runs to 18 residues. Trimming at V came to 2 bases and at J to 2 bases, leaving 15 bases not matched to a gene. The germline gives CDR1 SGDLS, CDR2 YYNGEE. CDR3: CASSVGPESGRYTYEQYF. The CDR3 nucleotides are TGTGCCAGCAGCGTCGGGCCCGAAAGCGGGAGATACACCTACGAGCAGTACTTC.

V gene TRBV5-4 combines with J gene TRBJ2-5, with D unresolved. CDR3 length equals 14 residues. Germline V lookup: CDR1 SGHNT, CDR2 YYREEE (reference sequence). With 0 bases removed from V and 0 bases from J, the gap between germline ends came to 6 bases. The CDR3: CASSLGSHQETQYF. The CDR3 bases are TGTGCCAGCAGCTTGGGCAGCCACCAAGAGACCCAGTACTTC.

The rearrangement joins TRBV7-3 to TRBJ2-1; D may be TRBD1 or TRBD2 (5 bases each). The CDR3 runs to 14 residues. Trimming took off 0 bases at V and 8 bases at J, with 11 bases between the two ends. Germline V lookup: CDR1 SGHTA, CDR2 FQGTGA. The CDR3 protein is CASSLTVLGDEQFF. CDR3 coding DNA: TGTGCCAGCAGCTTAACCGTTCTGGGGGATGAGCAGTTCTTC.

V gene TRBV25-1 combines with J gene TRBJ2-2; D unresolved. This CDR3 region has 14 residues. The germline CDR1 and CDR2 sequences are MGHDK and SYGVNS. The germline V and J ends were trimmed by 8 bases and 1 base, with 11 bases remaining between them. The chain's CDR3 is CASLPTKNTGELFF. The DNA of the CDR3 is TGTGCCAGCCTACCTACAAAGAACACCGGGGAGCTGTTTTTT.

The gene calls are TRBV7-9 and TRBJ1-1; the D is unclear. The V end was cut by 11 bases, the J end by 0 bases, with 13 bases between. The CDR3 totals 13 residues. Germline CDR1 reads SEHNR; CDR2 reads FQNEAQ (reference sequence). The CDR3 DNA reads TGTGCCGGATCCGACTCATTGAACACTGAAGCTTTCTTT. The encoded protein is CAGSDSLNTEAFF.

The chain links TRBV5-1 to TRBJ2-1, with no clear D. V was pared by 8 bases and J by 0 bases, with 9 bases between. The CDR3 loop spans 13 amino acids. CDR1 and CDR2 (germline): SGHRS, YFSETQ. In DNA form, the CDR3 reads TGCGCCAGTGCCCTTGTCTCCTACAATGAGCAGTTCTTC. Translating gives CASALVSYNEQFF.